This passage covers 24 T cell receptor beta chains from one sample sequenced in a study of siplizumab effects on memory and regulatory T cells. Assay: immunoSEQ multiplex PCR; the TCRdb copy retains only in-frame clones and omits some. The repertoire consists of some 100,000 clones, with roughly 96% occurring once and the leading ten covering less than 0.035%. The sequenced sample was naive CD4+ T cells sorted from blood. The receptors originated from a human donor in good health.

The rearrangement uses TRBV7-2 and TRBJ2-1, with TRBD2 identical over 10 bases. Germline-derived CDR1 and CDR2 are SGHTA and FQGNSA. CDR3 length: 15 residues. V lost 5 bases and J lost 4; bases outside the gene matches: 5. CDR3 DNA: TGTGCCAGCAGCCTTAGCGGGGGGACGTACAATGAGCAGTTCTTC. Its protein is CASSLSGGTYNEQFF.

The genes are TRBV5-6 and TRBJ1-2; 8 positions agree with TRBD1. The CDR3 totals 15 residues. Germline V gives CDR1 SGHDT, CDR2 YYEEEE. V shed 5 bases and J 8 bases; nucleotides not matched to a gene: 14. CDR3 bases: TGTGCCAGCAGTTATTCAGGGGGCGCTGGGGGCGGCTACACCTTC. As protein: CASSYSGGAGGGYTF.

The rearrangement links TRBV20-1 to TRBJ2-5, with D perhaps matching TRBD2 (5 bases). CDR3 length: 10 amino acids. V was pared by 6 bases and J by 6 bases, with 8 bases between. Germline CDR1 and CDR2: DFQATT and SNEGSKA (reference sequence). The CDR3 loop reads CSAEEKTQYF. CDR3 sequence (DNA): TGCAGTGCGGAGGAAAAGACCCAGTACTTC.

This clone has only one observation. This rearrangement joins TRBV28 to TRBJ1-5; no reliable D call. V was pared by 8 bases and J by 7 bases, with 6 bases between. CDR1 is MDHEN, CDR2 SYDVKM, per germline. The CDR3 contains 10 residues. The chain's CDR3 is CASLIQPQHF. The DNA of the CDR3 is TGTGCCAGCCTTATACAGCCCCAGCATTTT.

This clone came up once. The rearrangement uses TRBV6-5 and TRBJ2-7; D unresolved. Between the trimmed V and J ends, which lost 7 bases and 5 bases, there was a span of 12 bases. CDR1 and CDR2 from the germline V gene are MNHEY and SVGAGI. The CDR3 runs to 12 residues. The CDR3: CASTVLPNEQYF. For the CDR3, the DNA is TGTGCCAGCACAGTACTTCCGAACGAGCAGTACTTC.

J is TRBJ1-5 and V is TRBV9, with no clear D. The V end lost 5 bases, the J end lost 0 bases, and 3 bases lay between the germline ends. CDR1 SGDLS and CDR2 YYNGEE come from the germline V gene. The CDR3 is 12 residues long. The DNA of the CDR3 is TGTGCCAGCAGTAATAGCAATCAGCCCCAGCATTTT. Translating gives CASSNSNQPQHF.

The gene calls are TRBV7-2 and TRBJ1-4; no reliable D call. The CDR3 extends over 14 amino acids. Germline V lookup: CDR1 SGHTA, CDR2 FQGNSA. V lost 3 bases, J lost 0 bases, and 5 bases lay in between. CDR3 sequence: CASSFSATNEKLFF. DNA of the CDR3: TGTGCCAGCAGCTTCTCAGCAACTAATGAAAAACTGTTTTTT.

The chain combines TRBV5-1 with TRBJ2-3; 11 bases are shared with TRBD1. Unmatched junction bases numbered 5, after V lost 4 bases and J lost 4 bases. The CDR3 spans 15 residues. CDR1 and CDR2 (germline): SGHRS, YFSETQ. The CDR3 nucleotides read TGCGCCAGCAGCCCGGACAGGGGGCATTCAGATACGCAGTATTTT. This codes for CASSPDRGHSDTQYF.

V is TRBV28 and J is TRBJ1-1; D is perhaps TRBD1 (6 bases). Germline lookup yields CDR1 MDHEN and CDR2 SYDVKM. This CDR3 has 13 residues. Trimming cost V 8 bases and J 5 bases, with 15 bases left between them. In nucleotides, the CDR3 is TGTGCCAGCCGGGGGCGAGGAAGGACTGAAGCTTTCTTT. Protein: CASRGRGRTEAFF. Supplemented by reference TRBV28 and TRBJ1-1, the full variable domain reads DVKVTQSSRYLVKRTGEKVFLECVQDMDHENMFWYRQDPGLGLRLIYFSYDVKMKEKGDIPEGYSVSREKKERFSLILESASTNQTSMYLCASRGRGRTEAFFGQGTRLTVV.

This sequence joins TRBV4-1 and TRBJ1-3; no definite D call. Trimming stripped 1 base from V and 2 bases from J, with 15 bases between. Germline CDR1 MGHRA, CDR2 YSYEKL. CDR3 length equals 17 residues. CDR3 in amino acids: CASSQGAARSPGNTIYF. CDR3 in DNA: TGCGCCAGCAGCCAAGGGGCAGCTCGGAGTCCTGGAAACACCATATATTTT.

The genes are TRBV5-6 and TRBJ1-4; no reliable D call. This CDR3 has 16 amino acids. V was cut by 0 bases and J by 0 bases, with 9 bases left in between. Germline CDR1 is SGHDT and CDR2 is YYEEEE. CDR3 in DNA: TGTGCCAGCAGCTTGGGCGCACGTGCAACTAATGAAAAACTGTTTTTT. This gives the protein CASSLGARATNEKLFF.

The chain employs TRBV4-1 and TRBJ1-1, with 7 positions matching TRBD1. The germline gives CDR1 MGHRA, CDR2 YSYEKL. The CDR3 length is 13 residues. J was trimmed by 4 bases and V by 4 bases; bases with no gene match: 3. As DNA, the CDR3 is TGCGCCAGCAGCCGACAGGGTATCACTGAAGCTTTCTTT. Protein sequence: CASSRQGITEAFF.

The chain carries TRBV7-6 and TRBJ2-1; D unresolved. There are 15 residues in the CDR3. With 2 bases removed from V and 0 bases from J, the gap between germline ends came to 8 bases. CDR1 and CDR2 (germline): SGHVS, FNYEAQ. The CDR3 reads CASSLTRNSYNEQFF. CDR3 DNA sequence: TGTGCCAGCAGCTTAACACGCAACTCCTACAATGAGCAGTTCTTC.

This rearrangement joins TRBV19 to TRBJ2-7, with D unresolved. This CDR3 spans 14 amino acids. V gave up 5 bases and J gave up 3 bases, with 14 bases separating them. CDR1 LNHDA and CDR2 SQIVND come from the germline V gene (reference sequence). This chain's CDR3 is CASSPTHDHYEQYF. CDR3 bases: TGTGCCAGTAGTCCTACCCACGACCACTACGAGCAGTACTTC. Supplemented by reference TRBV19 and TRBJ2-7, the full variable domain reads DGGITQSPKYLFRKEGQNVTLSCEQNLNHDAMYWYRQDPGQGLRLIYYSQIVNDFQKGDIAEGYSVSREKKESFPLTVTSAQKNPTAFYLCASSPTHDHYEQYFGPGTRLTVT.

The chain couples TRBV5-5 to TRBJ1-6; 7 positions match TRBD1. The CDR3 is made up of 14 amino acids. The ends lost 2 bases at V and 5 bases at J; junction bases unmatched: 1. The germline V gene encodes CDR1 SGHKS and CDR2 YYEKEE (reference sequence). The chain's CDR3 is CASSLGTDNSPLHF. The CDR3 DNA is TGTGCCAGCAGCTTAGGGACAGATAATTCACCCCTCCACTTT.

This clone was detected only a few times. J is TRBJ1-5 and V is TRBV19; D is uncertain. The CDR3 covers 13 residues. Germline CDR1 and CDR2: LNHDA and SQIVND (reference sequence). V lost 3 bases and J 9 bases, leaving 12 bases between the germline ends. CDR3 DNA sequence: TGTGCCAGTAGTATTGTGAACCGCCGGCCCCAGCATTTT. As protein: CASSIVNRRPQHF.

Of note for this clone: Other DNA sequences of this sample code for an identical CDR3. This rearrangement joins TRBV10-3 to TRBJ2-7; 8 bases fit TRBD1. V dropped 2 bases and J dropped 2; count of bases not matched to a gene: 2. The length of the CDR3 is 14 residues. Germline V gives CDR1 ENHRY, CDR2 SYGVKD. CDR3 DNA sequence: TGTGCCATCAGTGAGGGACAGGGACCCTACGAGCAGTACTTC. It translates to CAISEGQGPYEQYF.

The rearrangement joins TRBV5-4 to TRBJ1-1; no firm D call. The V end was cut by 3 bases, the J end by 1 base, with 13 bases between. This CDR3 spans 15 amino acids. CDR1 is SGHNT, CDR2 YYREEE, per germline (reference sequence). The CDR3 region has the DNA TGTGCCAGCAGCTCCGGGTTGCCCGCGAACACTGAAGCTTTCTTT. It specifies CASSSGLPANTEAFF.

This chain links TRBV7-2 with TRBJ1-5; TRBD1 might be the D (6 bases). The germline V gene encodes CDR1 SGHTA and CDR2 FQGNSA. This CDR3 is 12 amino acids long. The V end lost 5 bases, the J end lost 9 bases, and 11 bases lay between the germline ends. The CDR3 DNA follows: TGTGCCAGCAGCAACGTCAGGGGGCCCCAGCATTTT. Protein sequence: CASSNVRGPQHF. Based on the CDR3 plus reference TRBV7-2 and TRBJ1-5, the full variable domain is GAGVSQSPSNKVTEKGKDVELRCDPISGHTALYWYRQSLGQGLEFLIYFQGNSAPDKSGLPSDRFSAERTGGSVSTLTIQRTQQEDSAVYLCASSNVRGPQHFGDGTRLSIL.

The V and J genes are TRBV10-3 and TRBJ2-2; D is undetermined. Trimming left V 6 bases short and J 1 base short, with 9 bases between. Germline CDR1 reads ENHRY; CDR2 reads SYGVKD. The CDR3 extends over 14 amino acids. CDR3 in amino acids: CAIRFQENTGELFF. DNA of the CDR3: TGTGCCATCAGGTTCCAGGAGAACACCGGGGAGCTGTTTTTT.

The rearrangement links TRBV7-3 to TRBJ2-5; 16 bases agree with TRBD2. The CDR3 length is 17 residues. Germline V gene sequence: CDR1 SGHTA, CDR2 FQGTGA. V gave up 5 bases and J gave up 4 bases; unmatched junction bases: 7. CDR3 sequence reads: CASSTGTSGGARETQYF. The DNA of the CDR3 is TGTGCCAGCAGCACCGGGACTAGCGGGGGGGCTAGAGAGACCCAGTACTTC.

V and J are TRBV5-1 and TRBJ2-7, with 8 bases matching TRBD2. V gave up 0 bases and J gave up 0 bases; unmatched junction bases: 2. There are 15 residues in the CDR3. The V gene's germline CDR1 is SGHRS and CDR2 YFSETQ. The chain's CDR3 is CASSLVAGSSYEQYF. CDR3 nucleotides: TGCGCCAGCAGCTTGGTAGCGGGGAGCTCCTACGAGCAGTACTTC.

In nucleotides, the CDR3 is TGCGCCAGCAGCCTGACAGGGGCCAACACCATATATTTT. It specifies CASSLTGANTIYF. The V and J genes are TRBV4-1 and TRBJ1-3, with 8 bases matching TRBD1. The CDR3 extends over 13 amino acids. The V segment lost 4 bases and the J segment 7 bases; nucleotides outside the gene matches: 3. Germline CDR1 MGHRA, CDR2 YSYEKL.

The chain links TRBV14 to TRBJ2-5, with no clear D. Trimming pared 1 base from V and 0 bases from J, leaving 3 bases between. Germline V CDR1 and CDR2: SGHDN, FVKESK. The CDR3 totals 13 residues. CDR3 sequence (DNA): TGTGCCAGCAGCCAAGTGTACCAAGAGACCCAGTACTTC. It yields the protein CASSQVYQETQYF.